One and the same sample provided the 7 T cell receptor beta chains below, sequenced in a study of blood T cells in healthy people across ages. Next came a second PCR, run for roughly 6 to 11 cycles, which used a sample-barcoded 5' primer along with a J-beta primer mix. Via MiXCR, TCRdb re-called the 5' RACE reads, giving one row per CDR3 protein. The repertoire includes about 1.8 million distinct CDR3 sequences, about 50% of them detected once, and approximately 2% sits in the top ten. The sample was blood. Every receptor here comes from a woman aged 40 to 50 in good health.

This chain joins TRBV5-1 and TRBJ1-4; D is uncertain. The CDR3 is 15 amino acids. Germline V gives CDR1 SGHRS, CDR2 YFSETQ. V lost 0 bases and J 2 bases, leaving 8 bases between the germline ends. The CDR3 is CASSLDLHTNEKLFF. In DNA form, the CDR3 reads TGCGCCAGCAGCTTGGATCTCCACACTAATGAAAAACTGTTTTTT. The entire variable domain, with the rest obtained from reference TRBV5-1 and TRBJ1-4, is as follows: KAGVTQTPRYLIKTRGQQVTLSCSPISGHRSVSWYQQTPGQGLQFLFEYFSETQRNKGNFPGRFSGRQFSNSRSEMNVSTLELGDSALYLCASSLDLHTNEKLFFGSGTQLSVL.

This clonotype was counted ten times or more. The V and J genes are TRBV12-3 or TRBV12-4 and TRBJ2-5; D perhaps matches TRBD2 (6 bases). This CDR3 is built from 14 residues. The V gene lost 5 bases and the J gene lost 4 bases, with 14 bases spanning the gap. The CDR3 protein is CASSLGGIGETQYF. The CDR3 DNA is TGTGCCAGCAGTCTAGGCGGGATCGGAGAGACCCAGTACTTC.

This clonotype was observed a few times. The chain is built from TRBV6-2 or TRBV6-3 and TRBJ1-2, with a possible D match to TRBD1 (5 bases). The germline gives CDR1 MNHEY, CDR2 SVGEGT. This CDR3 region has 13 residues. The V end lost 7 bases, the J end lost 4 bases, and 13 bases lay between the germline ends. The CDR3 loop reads CASTLTELYGYTF. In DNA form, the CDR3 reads TGTGCCAGCACCTTGACAGAACTCTATGGCTACACCTTC.

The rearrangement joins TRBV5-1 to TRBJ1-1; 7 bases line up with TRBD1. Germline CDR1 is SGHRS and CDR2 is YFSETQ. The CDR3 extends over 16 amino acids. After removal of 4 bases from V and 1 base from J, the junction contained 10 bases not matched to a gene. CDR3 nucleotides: TGCGCCAGCAGCGCGAAAGCAGGGGGAGGGAACACTGAAGCTTTCTTT. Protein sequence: CASSAKAGGGNTEAFF.

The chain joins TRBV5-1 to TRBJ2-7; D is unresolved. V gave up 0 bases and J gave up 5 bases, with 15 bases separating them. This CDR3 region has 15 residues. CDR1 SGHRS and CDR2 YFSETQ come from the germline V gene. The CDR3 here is CASSLEGVGVNEQYF. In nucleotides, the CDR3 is TGCGCCAGCAGCTTGGAAGGAGTCGGTGTAAACGAGCAGTACTTC.

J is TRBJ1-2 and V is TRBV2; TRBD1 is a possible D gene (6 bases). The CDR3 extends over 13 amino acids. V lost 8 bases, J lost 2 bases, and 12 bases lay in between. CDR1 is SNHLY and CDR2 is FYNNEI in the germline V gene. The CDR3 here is CASLVTGNYGYTF. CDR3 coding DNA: TGTGCCAGCCTAGTCACAGGGAACTATGGCTACACCTTC.

The CDR3 reads CASSLQRGGMLHEQFF. DNA of the CDR3: TGTGCCAGCAGCTTACAGCGGGGGGGCATGCTCCATGAGCAGTTCTTC. J is TRBJ2-1 and V is TRBV7-2; 10 bases align to TRBD2. V was pared by 2 bases and J by 8 bases, with 9 bases of the junction left unmatched. CDR1 is SGHTA, CDR2 FQGNSA, per germline. This CDR3 region has 16 residues.